The entry that follows covers one TCR beta chain sequence. The antigen remains undetermined. These data belong to a study of identical twins. TCRdb re-derived calls from the 5' RACE reads in MiXCR, one entry per CDR3 protein. The data contain 520,000 or so distinct CDR3 sequences, around 20% of them seen just once; the ten biggest clones take up around 0.9%. Healthy Caucasians provided all donations. Points from the study as a whole: Partial confounding of zero-insertion analyses by invariant MAIT and iNKT cells was possible.

The data were also submitted as part of a second study, on T cells expressing NK-cell markers. That investigation notes: Top CD8+ clonotypes included the dominant CD3+CD56+NKG2C+ clonotypes in several donors.

The receptor's source is a woman younger than 35 in good health. The sequencing sample was made of CD4+ T cells sorted from blood.

For the CDR3, the DNA is TGTGCCAGCGGCAGGACTAGCGCTTACAATGAGCAGTTCTTC. It yields the protein CASGRTSAYNEQFF. This rearrangement joins TRBV25-1 to TRBJ2-1, with 9 bases that match TRBD2. After removal of 8 bases from V and 4 bases from J, the junction contained 6 bases not matched to a gene. This CDR3 is built from 14 residues. Germline CDR1 MGHDK, CDR2 SYGVNS.